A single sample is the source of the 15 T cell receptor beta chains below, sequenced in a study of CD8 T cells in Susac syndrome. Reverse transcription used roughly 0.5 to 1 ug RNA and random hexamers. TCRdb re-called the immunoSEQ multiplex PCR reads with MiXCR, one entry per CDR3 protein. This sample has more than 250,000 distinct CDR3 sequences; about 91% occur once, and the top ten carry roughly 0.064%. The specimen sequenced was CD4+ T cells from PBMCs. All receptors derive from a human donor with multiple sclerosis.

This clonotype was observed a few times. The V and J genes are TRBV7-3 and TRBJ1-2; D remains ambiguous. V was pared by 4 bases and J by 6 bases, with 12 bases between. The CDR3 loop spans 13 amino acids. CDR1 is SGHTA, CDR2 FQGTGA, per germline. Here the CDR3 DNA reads TGTGCCAGCAGCTCTTCCTACGTTGATGGCTACACCTTC. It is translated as CASSSSYVDGYTF. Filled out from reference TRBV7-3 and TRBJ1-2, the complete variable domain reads GAGVSQTPSNKVTEKGKYVELRCDPISGHTALYWYRQSLGQGPEFLIYFQGTGAADDSGLPNDRFFAVRPEGSVSTLKIQRTERGDSAVYLCASSSSYVDGYTFGSGTRLTVV.

The DNA for the CDR3 is TGTGCCAGCAGCTTCACTCCCTCTCCTGGGGGCCAGTACTTC. Protein: CASSFTPSPGGQYF. The gene calls are TRBV28 and TRBJ2-7; TRBD1 might be the D (6 bases). Trimming left V 6 bases short and J 10 bases short, with 22 bases between. The CDR3 totals 14 residues. Germline V gene lookup returns CDR1 MDHEN and CDR2 SYDVKM.

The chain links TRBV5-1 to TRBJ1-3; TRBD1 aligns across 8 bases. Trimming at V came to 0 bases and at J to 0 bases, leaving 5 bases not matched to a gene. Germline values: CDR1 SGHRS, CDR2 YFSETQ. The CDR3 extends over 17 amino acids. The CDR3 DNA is TGCGCCAGCAGCTTGGAAGGGACAGGCCACTCTGGAAACACCATATATTTT. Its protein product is CASSLEGTGHSGNTIYF.

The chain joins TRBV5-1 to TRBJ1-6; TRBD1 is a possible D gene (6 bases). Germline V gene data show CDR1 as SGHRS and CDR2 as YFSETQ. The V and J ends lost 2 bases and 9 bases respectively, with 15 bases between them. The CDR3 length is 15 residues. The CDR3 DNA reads TGCGCCAGCAGCTTCTTGGACAGTTCGAGTTCACCCCTCCACTTT. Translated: CASSFLDSSSSPLHF.

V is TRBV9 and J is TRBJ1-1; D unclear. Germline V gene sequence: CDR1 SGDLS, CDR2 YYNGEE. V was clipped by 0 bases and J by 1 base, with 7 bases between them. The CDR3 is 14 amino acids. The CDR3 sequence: CASSVVRGNTEAFF. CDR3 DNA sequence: TGTGCCAGCAGCGTAGTTCGCGGGAACACTGAAGCTTTCTTT.

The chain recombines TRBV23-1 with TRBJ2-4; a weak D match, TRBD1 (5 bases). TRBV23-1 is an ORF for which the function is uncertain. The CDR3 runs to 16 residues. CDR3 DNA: TGCGCTGGGAAAGGGGAAATCTCTGTAGCCAAAAACATTCAGTACTTC. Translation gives CAGKGEISVAKNIQYF.

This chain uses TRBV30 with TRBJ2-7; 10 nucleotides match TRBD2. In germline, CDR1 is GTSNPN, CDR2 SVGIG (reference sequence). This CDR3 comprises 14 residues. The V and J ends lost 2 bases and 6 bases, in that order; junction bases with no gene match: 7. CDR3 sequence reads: CAWSSLAGAGEQYF. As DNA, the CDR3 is TGTGCCTGGAGTAGTCTAGCGGGAGCCGGCGAGCAGTACTTC. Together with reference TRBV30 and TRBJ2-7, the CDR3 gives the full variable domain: SQTIHQWPATLVQPVGSPLSLECTVEGTSNPNLYWYRQAAGRGLQLLFYSVGIGQISSEVPQNLSASRPQDRQFILSSKKLLLSDSGFYLCAWSSLAGAGEQYFGPGTRLTVT.

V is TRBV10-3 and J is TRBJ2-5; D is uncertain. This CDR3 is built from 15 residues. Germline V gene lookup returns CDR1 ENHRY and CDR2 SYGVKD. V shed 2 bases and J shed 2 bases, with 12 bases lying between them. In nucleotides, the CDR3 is TGTGCCATCAGTGAGAAAGACCCCGATCAAGAGACCCAGTACTTC. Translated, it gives CAISEKDPDQETQYF.

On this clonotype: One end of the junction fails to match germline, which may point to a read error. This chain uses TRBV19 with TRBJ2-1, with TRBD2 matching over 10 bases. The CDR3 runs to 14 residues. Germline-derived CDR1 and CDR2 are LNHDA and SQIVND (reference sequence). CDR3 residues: CASNIAGGYNEQFF. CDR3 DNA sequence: TGTGCCAGTAATATAGCGGGAGGATACAATGAGCAGTTCTTC.

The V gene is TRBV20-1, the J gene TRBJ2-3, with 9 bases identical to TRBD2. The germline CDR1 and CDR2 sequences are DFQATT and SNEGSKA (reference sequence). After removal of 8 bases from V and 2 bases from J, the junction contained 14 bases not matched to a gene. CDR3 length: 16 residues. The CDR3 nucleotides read TGCAGTACTGGACCAGAGACTAGCGGATTCACAGATACGCAGTATTTT. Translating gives CSTGPETSGFTDTQYF.

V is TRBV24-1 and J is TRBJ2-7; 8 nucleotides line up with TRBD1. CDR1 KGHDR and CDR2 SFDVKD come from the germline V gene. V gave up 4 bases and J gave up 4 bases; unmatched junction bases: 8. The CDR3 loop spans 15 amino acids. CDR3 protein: CATSDPGTGSYEQYF. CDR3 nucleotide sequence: TGTGCCACCAGTGACCCCGGGACAGGCTCATACGAGCAGTACTTC.

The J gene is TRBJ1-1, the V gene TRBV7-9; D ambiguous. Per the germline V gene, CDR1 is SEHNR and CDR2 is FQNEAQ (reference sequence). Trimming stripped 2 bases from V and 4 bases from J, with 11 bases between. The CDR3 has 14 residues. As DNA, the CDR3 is TGTGCCAGCAGCTTACGGATCGGTGTCACTGAAGCTTTCTTT. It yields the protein CASSLRIGVTEAFF.

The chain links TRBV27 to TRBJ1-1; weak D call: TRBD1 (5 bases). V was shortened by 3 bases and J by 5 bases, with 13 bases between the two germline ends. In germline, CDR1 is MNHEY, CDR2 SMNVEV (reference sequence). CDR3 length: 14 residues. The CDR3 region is CASSFAGEVTEAFF. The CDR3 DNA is TGTGCCAGCAGTTTTGCGGGGGAGGTGACTGAAGCTTTCTTT.

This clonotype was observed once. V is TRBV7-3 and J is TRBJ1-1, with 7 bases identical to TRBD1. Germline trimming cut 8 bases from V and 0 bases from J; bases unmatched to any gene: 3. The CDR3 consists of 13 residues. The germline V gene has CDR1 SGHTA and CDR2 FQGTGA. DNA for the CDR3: TGTGCCAGCGGGACAGTGCTGAACACTGAAGCTTTCTTT. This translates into CASGTVLNTEAFF.

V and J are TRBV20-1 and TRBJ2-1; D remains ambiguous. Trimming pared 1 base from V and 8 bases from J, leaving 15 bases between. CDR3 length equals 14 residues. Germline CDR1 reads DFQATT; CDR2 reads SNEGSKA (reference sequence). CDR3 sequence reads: CSARGFAVTDEQFF. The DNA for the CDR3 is TGCAGTGCTAGAGGGTTCGCAGTAACGGATGAGCAGTTCTTC.